The source of this T cell receptor beta chain is a study of cytomegalovirus exposure and HLA in healthy donors (dated by TCRdb to 2017 to 2019). In the study overall: In an earlier analysis of some 550 of the donors, approximately 260 Gb of sequence data and 95 million to 130 million unique TCR beta sequences from about 190 million T cells were reported. Five DR-DQ haplotypes were handled as single units for association and clustering because linkage in the cohort was strong. The later analysis used no new phenotypic data to find candidate immune exposures, relying instead on TCR beta sequences and their occurrence across donors. The study used immunosequencing to profile the T cell repertoires of hundreds of subjects and linked those repertoires to cytomegalovirus serostatus. Donor age, sex, ethnicity and CMV serostatus were compiled together with the repertoire data. The study aimed to test whether signatures of past pathogen exposure could be identified by cataloging public T cell receptors. Typing coverage varied by locus: roughly 620-640 donors for A, B, C, DRB1 and DQB1; roughly 510 for DQA1; around 610 for DPA1; roughly 450 for DPB1. Along with the approximately 650-subject first cohort, a separate validation cohort of some 130 different subjects was used. The genetic ancestry cluster associated with self-reported Caucasian donors included around four fifths of the 398 genotyped donors. The study combined high-throughput TCR immunosequencing, statistical association of individual TCRs with disease status, and machine learning to predict cytomegalovirus infection status. In a later analysis, previously published TCR beta repertoires from more than 500 donors were re-analyzed and high-resolution HLA genotyping was added so that TCR occurrence patterns could be studied. Every repertoire in the discovery cohort had been generated on one and the same sequencing platform. Class I and class II HLA loci were covered by the typing at four-digit resolution. An early release covering roughly 600 HLA-typed donors comprised about 300 gigabases of sequencing data and around 80 million unique TCR sequences. Across approximately 400 genotyped donors of the cohort, an average of roughly 250,000 unique TCR beta nucleotide sequences per donor were sequenced, and roughly 20% of those sequences were non-productive. A later genetic analysis took genome-wide SNP genotypes for about 55% of the 666 donors and used that subset as a discovery cohort. In an earlier analysis of a few hundred of the donors, high-throughput TCR beta sequencing was used to judge whether each TCR beta V gene segment behaved as functional or pseudogenic.

The investigation overall reported the following: In vitro tests confirmed that a few of the cytomegalovirus-associated TCR beta chains recognize cytomegalovirus antigens. According to a later genetic analysis, donors in an Asian-associated ancestry cluster had fewer N-insertions in productive TCRs than the roughly 670-donor mean. The sequencing pipeline was judged likely to have produced a cluster of highly shared sequence variants as a technical artifact. The only immune exposure information available for the cohort was CMV serostatus. A later analysis found that TCR association rates varied across HLA loci, with DRB1 alleles showing the most associated TCRs and HLA-C alleles the fewest. At a false discovery rate of 0.05, a later analysis linked 15,000 to 20,000 TCR beta sequences to specific HLA alleles. Most CMV-associated TCR beta chains appeared to be HLA-restricted in a later analysis, and the HLA associations seemed to be driven largely by CMV exposure. Correlated functional status among segregating V segments might be attributable to linkage disequilibrium, but an unknown experimental factor could not be ruled out. Strong co-occurrence of HLA alleles, especially DR and DQ, made assigning TCR associations to individual alleles difficult. A further reported finding was that TCR beta sequences accurately predicted the HLA-A and HLA-B alleles for most subjects in the first cohort. In a later analysis, HLA-associated TCR beta chains showed more clonal expansion and lower generation probabilities than non-associated chains that were equally common. The earlier analysis of a few hundred of the donors excluded about 16 rarely observed V segments, including chromosome 9 orphons, because counts were too low. V-gene and J-gene trimming of TCR beta chains was associated with a missense DCLRE1C variant in a later genetic analysis, and the association was replicated in an independent cohort. A later analysis reported that several top co-occurrence clusters appeared linked to parvovirus B19, influenza, CMV and Epstein-Barr virus. In an earlier analysis of 587 of the donors, most TCR beta V segments appeared in productive rearrangements about 90% or about 30% of the time, broadly matching IMGT annotations. The authors suggested that the approach could potentially be generalized to other disease states and immunological phenotypes. Only TCR beta chains were sequenced in this cohort, and the absence of alpha or paired-chain data limited detectable features. A total of 164 TCR beta chains were listed by the study as associated with cytomegalovirus. Because HLA typing was missing for some donors at each locus, association tests included only the typed subset. Across donors, most TCR sequences were observed very rarely, whereas some public TCRs were present in many individuals. Cytomegalovirus status was reported to be diagnosed by the classifier with high specificity and sensitivity in both the original and validation cohorts. Presence/absence analyses assumed roughly uniform sequencing depth across donors, an assumption that may not hold. Because the 87-base-pair reads could not distinguish some IMGT-functional V segments, including TRBV6-2 and TRBV6-3, those segments were excluded.

The library was made by the immunoSEQ multiplex PCR assay. The multiplex PCR relied on a mix of 60 forward primers for TCR Vbeta segments and 13 reverse primers for TCR Jbeta segments. A multiplex PCR assay on genomic DNA amplified the CDR3 region of rearranged TCR beta genes. On the Illumina HiSeq System, the amplified TCR beta libraries were sequenced as 87-base-pair reads. In the source study's methods: In a later analysis, tens of millions of unique TCR beta chains were counted across the 690 or so repertoires, and around 10 million of these chains were shared by at least two donors. Raw reads were error-corrected and collapsed into unique sequences by a nearest-neighbor algorithm in which closely related sequences were merged to remove PCR and sequencing errors. To assign V, D and J gene segments, CDR3 sequences were aligned to IMGT reference sequences. For a sequence to be retained, at least a six-nucleotide match to both a V gene segment and a J gene segment was required. A rearrangement was called productive if the CDR3 had no stop codons and remained in frame with V and J, and every other rearrangement was called non-productive. CDR3 was defined according to IMGT convention as the region running from the second conserved V-encoded cysteine to the conserved J-encoded phenylalanine. The earlier analysis of more than 450 of the donors excluded sequences that lacked an unambiguous match to a single V gene segment. An earlier analysis of a few hundred of the donors classified V segments as functional when productive rearrangements were above 56.7% and as segregating when the standard deviation between donors was above 5%. A statistical classification framework was built for diagnosing cytomegalovirus status from the catalog of TCR beta chain sequences. In a later analysis, TCR nucleotide sequences were compared against IMGT/GENE-DB human TR gene sequences so that V and J genes could be assigned. Using the TCRdist pipeline, a later analysis assigned CDR3 sequences along with most-parsimonious VDJ recombination scenarios. In a later analysis, each TCR beta chain was defined by its CDR3 amino acid sequence together with its V-gene family, and reads without a unique V-gene family were excluded. In a later analysis, a few hundred highly shared, low-generation-probability nucleotide sequences were removed to address suspected cross-contamination and a sequencing artifact. In a later analysis, a clonal expansion index for each public chain was calculated from normalized within-repertoire ranks of inferred template counts. In a later analysis, generation probabilities were computed with a VDJ recombination model fitted to out-of-frame rearrangements, and the resulting probabilities were checked against IGoR. In a later analysis, hypergeometric tests were used to score TCR-TCR, TCR-HLA and TCR-CMV co-occurrence, with a repertoire-size bias correction applied to TCR pairs. To estimate false discovery rates, a later analysis permuted the HLA or CMV assignments 20 times. In a later analysis, co-occurring TCRs were grouped using DBSCAN, and TCRdist sequence similarity was added for clustering within HLA-allele-positive subsets. For co-occurrence clustering, repertoires with fewer than 30,000 or more than 120,000 public chains were excluded, along with roughly 5 repertoires with anomalous nucleotide sharing. The table was pulled from immuneACCESS by TCRdb, which kept in-frame rearrangements only. Such tables lose some clones; where checked, under half of the loss comes from unresolved V genes, and the rest has no known cause. The V and J calls and clone size are taken from that table; D and trimming were inferred from the DNA. For this sample there are around 90,000 clones; less than 80% appear just once. Of the sample, roughly a fifth is held by the ten largest clones.

Including the terminal cysteine and phenylalanine, the CDR3 comprises 14 residues. Only the CDR3 portion is preserved as DNA: 42 bases, with reading frame beginning at the first base. Cut back by 3 bases and 7 bases, the V and J ends lie 13 bases apart. CDR1 and CDR2 are read off the germline V gene as SNHLY and FYNNEI. The cohort comprised several hundred healthy bone marrow donors. At the time of sampling, all cohort members were nominally healthy, though unrecorded immune exposures were likely present. The donor was CMV seropositive and belonged to the group of 250 to 300 seropositive cohort members. Every donor gave a peripheral blood sample, and the peripheral blood mononuclear cells from that sample were used for TCR beta sequencing. Genomic DNA extraction from the blood cell samples was performed with the Qiagen DNeasy Blood Extraction Kit. This clone was seen once. Its antigen is currently not known. No quality values exist for individual bases; no much larger clone is one base distant.

Sequenced: PBMCs. This TCR was sampled from a woman in her fifties or sixties in good health and CMV-seropositive. The chain is encoded by TRBV2 joined to TRBJ1-5; the D gene is possibly TRBD1, with 5 bases matching. The DNA sequence follows: TGTGCCAGCAGTGATGGCAGGGCAGGGCAGCCCCAGCATTTT. Translated, this gives CASSDGRAGQPQHF.